The present T cell receptor beta chain was sequenced within a study of vaccination effects on CD4 cells after COVID-19. V shed 3 bases, J shed 2 bases, and the junction held 4 bases outside the gene matches. This CDR3 is built from 17 residues. Germline loops: CDR1 KGHSH, CDR2 LQKENI. Regarding this clone: Its antigen remains unidentified.

ViraFEST assay sequencing came after antigen-specific CD4+ T cells were expanded with viral peptide pools. Subsequent to a culture period of about nine days, CD4+ T cells were isolated. Two doses of BNT162b2 or mRNA-1273 vaccine were administered to participants. Clones were read by immunoSEQ multiplex PCR, and TCRdb kept only the in-frame ones, dropping some. The top ten hold 5.5% to 7.5% of the sample, which has some 30,000 clones, around 75% seen once. The sample was CD4+ T cells from PBMCs cultured with SARS-CoV-2 spike peptides, taken after COVID-19 vaccination. The TCR was taken from a human donor who received a COVID-19 vaccine. Some clones in this sample may be carry-over from other donors' samples. This chain connects TRBV18 to TRBJ2-5, with 15 bases aligning to TRBD2. CDR3 DNA: TGTGCCAGCTCACCCCTCGGACTAGCGGGGGGGCAAGAGACCCAGTACTTC. Translated: CASSPLGLAGGQETQYF.